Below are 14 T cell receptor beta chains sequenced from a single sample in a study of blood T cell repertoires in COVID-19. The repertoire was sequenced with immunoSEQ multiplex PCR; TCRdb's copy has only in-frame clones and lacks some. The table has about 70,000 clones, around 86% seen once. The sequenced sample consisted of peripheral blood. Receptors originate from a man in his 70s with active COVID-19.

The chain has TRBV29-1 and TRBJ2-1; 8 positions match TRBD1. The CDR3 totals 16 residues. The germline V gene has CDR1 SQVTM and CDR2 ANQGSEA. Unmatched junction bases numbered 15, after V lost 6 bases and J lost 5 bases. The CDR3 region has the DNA TGCAGCGTCCTAGAGGACAGGGTGGGGGCAAACAATGAGCAGTTCTTC. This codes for CSVLEDRVGANNEQFF.

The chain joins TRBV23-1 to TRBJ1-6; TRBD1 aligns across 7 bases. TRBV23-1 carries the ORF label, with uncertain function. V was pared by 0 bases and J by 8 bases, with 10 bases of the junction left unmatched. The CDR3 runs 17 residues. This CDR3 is CASSQSGGQRGDSPLHF. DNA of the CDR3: TGCGCCAGCAGTCAATCGGGGGGACAGAGGGGGGATTCACCCCTCCACTTT.

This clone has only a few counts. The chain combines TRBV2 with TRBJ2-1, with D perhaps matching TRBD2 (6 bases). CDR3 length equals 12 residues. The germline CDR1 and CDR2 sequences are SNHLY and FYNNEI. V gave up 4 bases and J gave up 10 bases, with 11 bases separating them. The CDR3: CASSAGTPEQFF. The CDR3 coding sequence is TGTGCCAGCAGTGCCGGGACTCCCGAGCAGTTCTTC.

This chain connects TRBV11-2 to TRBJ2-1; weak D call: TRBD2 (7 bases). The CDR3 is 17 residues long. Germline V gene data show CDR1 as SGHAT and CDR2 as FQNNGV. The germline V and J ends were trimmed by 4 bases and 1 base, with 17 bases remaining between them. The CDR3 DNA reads TGTGCCAGCAGCTCCCGGGGGCTAGCGGATTCCTACAATGAGCAGTTCTTC. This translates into CASSSRGLADSYNEQFF.

Written as DNA, the CDR3 is TGTGCCAGCAGCTTAGATGTGCGGGGGCCGACCTACGAGCAGTACTTC. It translates to CASSLDVRGPTYEQYF. The chain links TRBV11-3 to TRBJ2-7; D may be TRBD2 (7 bases). The CDR3 totals 16 residues. Germline-derived CDR1 and CDR2 are SGHNT and YENEEA. Deletions cut 0 bases from V and 2 bases from J, with 14 bases between.

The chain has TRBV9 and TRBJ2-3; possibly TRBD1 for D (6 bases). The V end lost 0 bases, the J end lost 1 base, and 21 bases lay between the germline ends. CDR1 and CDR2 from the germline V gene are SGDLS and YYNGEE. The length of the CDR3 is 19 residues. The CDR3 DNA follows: TGTGCCAGCAGCGTAGCCCGCGAGGGCTGGGCAGGGGGCACAGATACGCAGTATTTT. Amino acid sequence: CASSVAREGWAGGTDTQYF.

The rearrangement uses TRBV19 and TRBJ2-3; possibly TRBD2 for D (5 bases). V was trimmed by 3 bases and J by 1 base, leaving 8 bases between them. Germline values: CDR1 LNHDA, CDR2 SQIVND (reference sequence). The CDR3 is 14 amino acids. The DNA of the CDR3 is TGTGCCAGTAGTATGGCGGGCGGCACAGATACGCAGTATTTT. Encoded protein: CASSMAGGTDTQYF.

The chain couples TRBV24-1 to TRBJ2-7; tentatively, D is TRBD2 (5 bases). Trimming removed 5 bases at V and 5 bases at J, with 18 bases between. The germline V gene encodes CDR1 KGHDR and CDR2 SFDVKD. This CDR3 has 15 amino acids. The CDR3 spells CATSGHGESRDEQYF. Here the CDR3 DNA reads TGTGCCACCAGTGGTCATGGGGAGAGCCGAGACGAGCAGTACTTC.

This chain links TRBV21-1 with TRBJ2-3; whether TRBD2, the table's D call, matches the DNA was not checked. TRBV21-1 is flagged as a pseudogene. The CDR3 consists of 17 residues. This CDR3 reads CASTPGVAGSSTDTQYF. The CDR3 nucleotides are TGTGCCAGCACCCCAGGGGTAGCGGGTTCTAGCACAGATACGCAGTATTTT.

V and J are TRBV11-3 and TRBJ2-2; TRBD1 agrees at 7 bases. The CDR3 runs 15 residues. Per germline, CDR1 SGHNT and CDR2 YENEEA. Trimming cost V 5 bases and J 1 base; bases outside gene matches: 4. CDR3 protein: CASSPRQGNTGELFF. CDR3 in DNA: TGTGCCAGCAGCCCGAGACAGGGGAACACCGGGGAGCTGTTTTTT.

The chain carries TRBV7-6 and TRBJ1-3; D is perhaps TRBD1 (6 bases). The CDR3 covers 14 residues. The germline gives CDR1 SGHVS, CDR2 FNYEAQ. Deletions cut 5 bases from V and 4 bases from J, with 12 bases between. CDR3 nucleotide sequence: TGTGCCAGCAGCCTAGGGGGGGACGGAAACACCATATATTTT. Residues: CASSLGGDGNTIYF.

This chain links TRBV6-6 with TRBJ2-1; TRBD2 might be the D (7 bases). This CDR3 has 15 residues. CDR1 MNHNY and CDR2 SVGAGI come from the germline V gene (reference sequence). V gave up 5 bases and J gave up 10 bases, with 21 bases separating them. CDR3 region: CASSDAEGGAIEQFF. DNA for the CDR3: TGTGCCAGCAGTGACGCGGAGGGGGGGGCCATCGAGCAGTTCTTC.

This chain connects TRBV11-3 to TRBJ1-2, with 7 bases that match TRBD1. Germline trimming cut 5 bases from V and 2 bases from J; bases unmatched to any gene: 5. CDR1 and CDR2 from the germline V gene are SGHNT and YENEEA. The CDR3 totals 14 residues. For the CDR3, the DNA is TGTGCCAGCAGCCTGGGACAGTTGAACTATGGCTACACCTTC. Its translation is CASSLGQLNYGYTF.

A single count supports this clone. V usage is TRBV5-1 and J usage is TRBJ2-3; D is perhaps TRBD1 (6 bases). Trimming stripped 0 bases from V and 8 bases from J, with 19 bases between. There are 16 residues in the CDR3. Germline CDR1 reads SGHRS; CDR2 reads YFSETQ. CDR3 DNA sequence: TGCGCCAGCAGCTTGGGAGTAGGGACATCCCTGGGTACGCAGTATTTT. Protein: CASSLGVGTSLGTQYF.